The clone carrying this T cell receptor beta chain was recorded a few times. These data are taken from a study of blood T cell repertoires in COVID-19. About the study: Researchers got acute and convalescent COVID-19 samples from the United States, Italy and Spain. PBMCs, B-cell-depleted T cells, or T cells provided the cDNA or gDNA that made up the material.

The germline CDR1 and CDR2 sequences are SGHVS and FNYEAQ. Trimming removed 1 base from V and 5 bases from J; junction bases left unmatched: 7. CDR3 length: 16 residues. Study processing details: Reference gene primer amplification in the assay estimated nucleated cell counts. Only in-frame clones appear in the TCRdb table, and some are missing; sequencing was by immunoSEQ multiplex PCR. V and J calls and clone size are those listed in that table; D and trimming were worked out from the DNA. The sample yields 75,000 to 95,000 clones, 90% seen once. The TCR originated in a man in his sixties with acute or convalescent COVID-19. The chain employs TRBV7-6 and TRBJ2-2, with 7 bases matching TRBD2. Sequencing was carried out using peripheral blood. The chain's CDR3 is CASSLGSSGPTGELFF. Here the CDR3 DNA reads TGTGCCAGCAGCTTAGGGTCTAGCGGTCCAACCGGGGAGCTGTTTTTT.